The 7 T cell receptor beta chains presented below share a single source sample, sequenced in a study of breast tumors, draining lymph nodes, adjacent tissues. Using its own MiXCR run on the multiplex PCR reads, TCRdb lists one record per CDR3 protein. The sample contains more than 15,000 distinct CDR3 sequences, 60% to 70% of which appear only once. The specimen was tumor-adjacent breast tissue. The source of these receptors is a female donor with breast cancer. Some clones in this sample may be carry-over from other donors' samples.

The CDR3, as DNA: TGTGCCAGCAGCGTCCTTGGTGGCTACACCTTC. Its translation is CASSVLGGYTF. This rearrangement joins TRBV12-3 or TRBV12-4 to TRBJ1-2; D gene unclear. The CDR3 runs to 11 residues. Trimming took off 6 bases at V and 7 bases at J, with 9 bases between the two ends.

The V gene is TRBV3-1, the J gene TRBJ1-1; tentative D call: TRBD1 (5 bases). The CDR3 sequence is 14 residues long. V lost 4 bases and J lost 11, with 20 bases in between. Per the germline V gene, CDR1 is LGHDT and CDR2 is YNNKEL (reference sequence). As DNA, the CDR3 is TGTGCCAGCAGCCCGCCAGGGTGGGAGGGGTGGGCTTTCTTT. The encoded protein is CASSPPGWEGWAFF. Combining the CDR3 with reference TRBV3-1 and TRBJ1-1 gives the whole variable domain DTAVSQTPKYLVTQMGNDKSIKCEQNLGHDTMYWYKQDSKKFLKIMFSYNNKELIINETVPNRFSPKSPDKAHLNLHINSLELGDSAVYFCASSPPGWEGWAFFGQGTRLTVV.

V usage is TRBV20-1 and J usage is TRBJ1-5; D unclear. From germline, CDR1 is DFQATT and CDR2 SNEGSKA (reference sequence). V was pared by 1 base and J by 10 bases, with 14 bases between. This CDR3 comprises 13 residues. The CDR3: CSARAGSEGPQHF. CDR3 nucleotide sequence: TGCAGTGCTAGAGCGGGTTCAGAAGGACCCCAGCATTTT.

In its sample, this clonotype was seen once. The chain uses TRBV5-7 and TRBJ1-5, with D tentatively TRBD1 (5 bases). TRBV5-7 counts as an open reading frame of uncertain function. This CDR3 contains 17 residues. Trimming removed 1 base from V and 6 bases from J, with 20 bases in between. The CDR3 region has the DNA TGTGCCAGCAGCTTGAGGGTCTCGGGAGGGAGGGGTCAGCCCCAGCATTTT. This sequence encodes CASSLRVSGGRGQPQHF.

Sample share makes this clonotype medium-sized. This chain connects TRBV4-1 to TRBJ1-2; D is undetermined. CDR1 and CDR2 from the germline V gene are MGHRA and YSYEKL. The length of the CDR3 is 15 residues. V was pared by 0 bases and J by 4 bases, with 12 bases between. The CDR3 is CASSQDVSASYGYTF. The CDR3 nucleotides are TGCGCCAGCAGCCAAGATGTATCAGCCAGCTATGGCTACACCTTC.

The chain is built from TRBV7-2 and TRBJ1-4; tentative D call: TRBD1 (5 bases). V lost 6 bases to trimming and J lost 4 bases, with 12 bases between them. Germline V gene lookup returns CDR1 SGHTA and CDR2 FQGNSA. The CDR3 has 14 amino acids. The chain's CDR3 is CASRLDRNNEKLFF. For the CDR3, the DNA is TGTGCCAGCAGACTAGACAGAAATAATGAAAAACTGTTTTTT. The full variable domain, rest sourced from reference TRBV7-2 and TRBJ1-4, is GAGVSQSPSNKVTEKGKDVELRCDPISGHTALYWYRQSLGQGLEFLIYFQGNSAPDKSGLPSDRFSAERTGGSVSTLTIQRTQQEDSAVYLCASRLDRNNEKLFFGSGTQLSVL.

This chain joins TRBV7-2 and TRBJ1-2, with TRBD1 matching over 11 bases. This CDR3 is built from 14 residues. Germline V gene lookup returns CDR1 SGHTA and CDR2 FQGNSA. Germline trimming cut 1 base from V and 8 bases from J; bases unmatched to any gene: 3. CDR3 loop: CASSLGTGGEGYTF. CDR3 coding DNA: TGTGCCAGCAGCTTAGGGACAGGGGGCGAAGGCTACACCTTC.